These 32 T cell receptor beta chains originate from one sample sequenced in a study of T cells after yellow fever vaccination. One entry per CDR3 protein results from TCRdb running MiXCR on the 5' RACE reads. The table lists 150,000 to 200,000 distinct CDR3 sequences, about 6.2% of them singletons. This material consisted of CD4+ T cells sorted from PBMCs, taken on the day of the first yellow fever vaccination. The receptors derive from a man between 18 and 35 years old who received the YFV17D yellow fever vaccine.

The rearrangement uses TRBV28 and TRBJ2-3; D is possibly TRBD1 (6 bases). The CDR3 spans 12 residues. Trimming left V 5 bases short and J 7 bases short, with 10 bases between. Germline loops: CDR1 MDHEN, CDR2 SYDVKM. The CDR3 DNA sequence: TGTGCCAGCAGTCGCCGGGACAATACGCAGTATTTT. This sequence encodes CASSRRDNTQYF.

The gene calls are TRBV6-1 and TRBJ1-3; D unresolved. Germline CDR1 and CDR2: MNHNS and SASEGT. Trimming cost V 8 bases and J 0 bases, with 17 bases left between them. The CDR3 is made up of 16 amino acids. CDR3 coding DNA: TGTGCCAGCCGGGCGGCGTCCACGAGCTCTGGAAACACCATATATTTT. This codes for CASRAASTSSGNTIYF.

This clonotype was recorded many times. The chain joins TRBV5-5 to TRBJ2-5, with D perhaps matching TRBD1 (6 bases). CDR3 length equals 15 residues. Trimming took 4 bases from V and 0 from J, leaving 13 bases between them. Germline CDR1 is SGHKS and CDR2 is YYEKEE (reference sequence). This chain's CDR3 is CASSLLRGYQETQYF. The CDR3 region has the DNA TGTGCCAGCAGCCTCCTGAGGGGGTACCAAGAGACCCAGTACTTC. Supplemented by reference TRBV5-5 and TRBJ2-5, the full variable domain reads DAGVTQSPTHLIKTRGQQVTLRCSPISGHKSVSWYQQVLGQGPQFIFQYYEKEERGRGNFPDRFSARQFPNYSSELNVNALLLGDSALYLCASSLLRGYQETQYFGPGTRLLVL.

This clonotype was seen at least ten times. The chain couples TRBV20-1 to TRBJ1-1, with a possible D match to TRBD1 (6 bases). The CDR3 consists of 11 residues. V dropped 7 bases and J dropped 5 bases, with 11 bases sitting between them. CDR1 DFQATT and CDR2 SNEGSKA come from the germline V gene (reference sequence). The CDR3 DNA sequence: TGCAGTGAAACAGGGAGGACTGAAGCTTTCTTT. Translating gives CSETGRTEAFF.

The sample holds many counts of this clonotype. The rearrangement joins TRBV5-1 to TRBJ1-1; unclear D gene. Germline V lookup: CDR1 SGHRS, CDR2 YFSETQ. The CDR3 runs to 15 residues. V gave up 0 bases and J gave up 1 base, with 10 bases separating them. CDR3 sequence (DNA): TGCGCCAGCAGCTTGGAGGCTATTGAGAACACTGAAGCTTTCTTT. It codes for CASSLEAIENTEAFF.

The chain recombines TRBV2 with TRBJ2-7, with TRBD1 matching 7 bases. The CDR3 runs to 14 residues. Losses at the gene ends were 6 bases for V and 9 bases for J; bases not matched to a gene: 14. CDR1 is SNHLY and CDR2 is FYNNEI in the germline V gene. The CDR3 sequence is CASRRTGLGSVQYV. The CDR3 bases are TGTGCCAGCAGGAGGACAGGTCTCGGCTCCGTGCAGTACGTC.

V gene TRBV7-2 combines with J gene TRBJ1-2; 7 bases are a match to TRBD1. Losses at the gene ends were 3 bases for V and 6 bases for J; bases not matched to a gene: 7. This CDR3 is built from 14 residues. Germline V gene sequence: CDR1 SGHTA, CDR2 FQGNSA. DNA of the CDR3: TGTGCCAGCAGCTTCCGTTCGACAGGGAATGGCTACACCTTC. Protein: CASSFRSTGNGYTF.

This sequence joins TRBV6-1 and TRBJ2-1; a possible D gene is TRBD1 (6 bases). This CDR3 has 16 amino acids. CDR1 and CDR2 from the germline V gene are MNHNS and SASEGT. V was pared by 2 bases and J by 4 bases, with 15 bases between. CDR3 nucleotide sequence: TGTGCCAGCAGTGAATTTGATAGGGGGAGATACAATGAGCAGTTCTTC. It codes for CASSEFDRGRYNEQFF.

This clonotype came up many times. The CDR3 sequence is CASSVWGQGYDEQFF. CDR3 nucleotides: TGTGCCAGCAGCGTGTGGGGACAGGGTTACGATGAGCAGTTCTTC. J is TRBJ2-1 and V is TRBV9, with TRBD1 matching over 9 bases. The V gene end was trimmed by 2 bases and the J gene end by 8 bases; junction bases not matched to a gene: 8. Germline assignment: CDR1 SGDLS and CDR2 YYNGEE. The CDR3 is 15 residues long.

There are a few counts of this clonotype. The chain employs TRBV5-1 and TRBJ2-3; D gene uncertain. Germline V CDR1 and CDR2: SGHRS, YFSETQ. Trimming shortened V by 0 bases and J by 4 bases, and 15 bases separated the two germline ends. The CDR3 spans 16 residues. The CDR3 sequence is CASSLAPFMGSDTQYF. CDR3 DNA sequence: TGCGCCAGCAGCTTGGCACCATTTATGGGTTCAGATACGCAGTATTTT. Full variable domain (missing parts from reference TRBV5-1 and TRBJ2-3): KAGVTQTPRYLIKTRGQQVTLSCSPISGHRSVSWYQQTPGQGLQFLFEYFSETQRNKGNFPGRFSGRQFSNSRSEMNVSTLELGDSALYLCASSLAPFMGSDTQYFGPGTRLTVL.

The chain couples TRBV4-2 to TRBJ1-4, with 8 positions matching TRBD1. V lost 4 bases, J lost 7 bases, and 14 bases stayed unmatched. Germline loops: CDR1 LGHNA, CDR2 YNFKEQ. This CDR3 contains 17 residues. The CDR3 DNA follows: TGTGCCAGCAGCCCAAAGCCCAGACAGGGGTTGGCTGAAAAACTGTTTTTT. Translating gives CASSPKPRQGLAEKLFF.

This clonotype occurred many times. This chain uses TRBV7-3 with TRBJ2-3, with D perhaps TRBD1 or TRBD2 (5 bases each). CDR3 length: 16 amino acids. Trimming took off 5 bases at V and 1 base at J, with 16 bases between the two ends. Germline values: CDR1 SGHTA, CDR2 FQGTGA. CDR3 DNA: TGTGCCAGCAGCGGAAGGGGCGGGCACGGCACAGATACGCAGTATTTT. It yields the protein CASSGRGGHGTDTQYF.

This clonotype was detected many times. CDR3 loop: CASRPTPAGQHYEQYV. The CDR3, as DNA: TGTGCCAGCAGACCCACGCCAGCGGGCCAACACTACGAGCAGTACGTC. V is TRBV5-6 and J is TRBJ2-7; tentatively, D is TRBD2 (6 bases). CDR1 SGHDT and CDR2 YYEEEE come from the germline V gene. Trimming took off 5 bases at V and 3 bases at J, with 21 bases between the two ends. The CDR3 has 16 amino acids.

This clonotype was seen ten or more times. V and J are TRBV4-1 and TRBJ1-4; D unclear. Germline CDR1 reads MGHRA; CDR2 reads YSYEKL. CDR3 length: 14 amino acids. V dropped 0 bases and J dropped 10 bases, with 12 bases sitting between them. The CDR3 spells CASSQDLSGGKLFF. The CDR3 DNA reads as TGCGCCAGCAGCCAAGACTTGTCGGGAGGAAAACTGTTTTTT.

This clonotype appeared a few times. The chain employs TRBV7-3 and TRBJ2-3; 12 bases are a match to TRBD2. This CDR3 has 14 amino acids. Germline trimming cut 6 bases from V and 7 bases from J; bases unmatched to any gene: 5. CDR1 and CDR2 (germline): SGHTA, FQGTGA. The CDR3: CASRLAGGPHTQYF. Here the CDR3 DNA reads TGTGCCAGCAGGCTAGCGGGGGGGCCGCATACGCAGTATTTT.

This clonotype was counted ten times or more. The chain employs TRBV7-9 and TRBJ2-2; unclear D gene. This CDR3 is built from 14 residues. The germline gives CDR1 SEHNR, CDR2 FQNEAQ (reference sequence). The V end was cut by 4 bases, the J end by 5 bases, with 11 bases between. The CDR3 DNA is TGTGCCAGCAGCTCCCGGCTTGGTACCGGGGAGCTGTTTTTT. Encoded protein: CASSSRLGTGELFF.

The chain carries TRBV3-1 and TRBJ2-5; D call uncertain. CDR1 is LGHDT and CDR2 is YNNKEL in the germline V gene (reference sequence). This CDR3 has 12 residues. The V end lost 0 bases, the J end lost 6 bases, and 5 bases lay between the germline ends. In DNA, the CDR3 is TGTGCCAGCAGCCAAGATCGGCAGACCCAGTACTTC. Translated: CASSQDRQTQYF.

This clonotype was counted a few times. The chain carries TRBV5-1 and TRBJ2-7; D gene uncertain. Germline CDR1 is SGHRS and CDR2 is YFSETQ. The CDR3 runs to 13 residues. V gave up 5 bases and J gave up 4 bases, with 13 bases separating them. The CDR3 loop is CASRGLPVYEQYV. CDR3 nucleotides: TGCGCCAGCAGAGGGTTACCCGTATACGAGCAGTACGTC.

The chain has TRBV10-3 and TRBJ2-1, with D possibly TRBD1 on 6 matching bases. This CDR3 spans 14 amino acids. Germline V gene data show CDR1 as ENHRY and CDR2 as SYGVKD. The ends were cut back, 10 bases at V and 5 bases at J, with 18 bases in the middle. The CDR3 is CATTGQGGDNEQFF. The CDR3 nucleotides are TGTGCCACCACAGGGCAAGGGGGAGACAATGAGCAGTTCTTC.

There are a few counts of this clonotype. This rearrangement joins TRBV20-1 to TRBJ2-4; D is uncertain. Germline CDR1 reads DFQATT; CDR2 reads SNEGSKA (reference sequence). The CDR3 contains 12 residues. V lost 7 bases, J lost 2 bases, and 9 bases lay in between. The CDR3 reads CSVPTSKNIQYF. The CDR3 DNA reads as TGCAGTGTACCGACCTCCAAAAACATTCAGTACTTC.

This clonotype has more than one count but fewer than ten. This rearrangement joins TRBV7-3 to TRBJ2-1; no clear D gene. This CDR3 has 17 amino acids. Trimming took 4 bases from V and 0 from J, leaving 16 bases between them. In germline, CDR1 is SGHTA, CDR2 FQGTGA. DNA for the CDR3: TGTGCCAGCAGCTCCTCATATTCCCGAGACTCCTACAATGAGCAGTTCTTC. As protein: CASSSSYSRDSYNEQFF. The entire variable domain, with the rest obtained from reference TRBV7-3 and TRBJ2-1, is as follows: GAGVSQTPSNKVTEKGKYVELRCDPISGHTALYWYRQSLGQGPEFLIYFQGTGAADDSGLPNDRFFAVRPEGSVSTLKIQRTERGDSAVYLCASSSSYSRDSYNEQFFGPGTRLTVL.

Many counts were recorded for this clonotype. The CDR3 sequence: CASSIRTMADTQYF. DNA for the CDR3: TGTGCCAGCAGCATCCGGACTATGGCAGATACGCAGTATTTT. V gene TRBV7-8 combines with J gene TRBJ2-3, with D possibly being TRBD2 (6 bases). Deletions cut 5 bases from V and 4 bases from J, with 13 bases between. This CDR3 is 14 amino acids long. The germline CDR1 and CDR2 sequences are SGHVS and FQNEAQ.

This clonotype was counted many times. The J gene is TRBJ2-3, the V gene TRBV6-5; TRBD2 is a possible D gene (6 bases). CDR1 and CDR2 (germline): MNHEY, SVGAGI. Trimming stripped 3 bases from V and 3 bases from J, with 13 bases between. CDR3 length equals 15 residues. The DNA for the CDR3 is TGTGCCAGCAGTTATTGGGCGGGGCCAACAGATACGCAGTATTTT. Translating it yields CASSYWAGPTDTQYF.

At least ten counts were recorded for this clonotype. The rearrangement uses TRBV7-9 and TRBJ2-3; perhaps TRBD2 as D (6 bases). The CDR3 consists of 17 residues. Germline V gene data show CDR1 as SEHNR and CDR2 as FQNEAQ (reference sequence). The V and J ends lost 4 bases and 4 bases respectively, with 21 bases between them. Here the CDR3 DNA reads TGTGCCAGCAGCTCTTCAACTAGCTCGGGTTCGGCAGATACGCAGTATTTT. It translates to CASSSSTSSGSADTQYF.

This clonotype was counted only a few times. The chain uses TRBV4-1 and TRBJ1-5, with D hard to call. The V gene lost 6 bases and the J gene lost 6 bases, with 15 bases spanning the gap. The V gene's germline CDR1 is MGHRA and CDR2 YSYEKL. The CDR3 sequence is 14 residues long. The CDR3 nucleotides read TGCGCCAGCAGTGATGTCCAGTCGGGTCAGCCCCAGCATTTT. Protein product: CASSDVQSGQPQHF.

The table lists this clonotype with a few counts. The DNA for the CDR3 is TGTGCCAGCAGCTCGGAACTCAATACGCAGTATTTT. Translation: CASSSELNTQYF. This rearrangement joins TRBV7-3 to TRBJ2-3, with no clear D. The CDR3 consists of 12 residues. Trimming left V 4 bases short and J 7 bases short, with 9 bases between. CDR1 is SGHTA and CDR2 is FQGTGA in the germline V gene.

This clonotype was observed at least ten times. This sequence joins TRBV29-1 and TRBJ2-3, with D possibly matching TRBD2 (6 bases). CDR1 SQVTM and CDR2 ANQGSEA come from the germline V gene. The CDR3 is 13 residues long. In nucleotides, the CDR3 is TGCTGCGGGGTGTTGCCTGGCACAGATACGCAGTATTTT. Its translation is CCGVLPGTDTQYF.

There are many counts of this clonotype. The chain employs TRBV7-3 and TRBJ1-1; D not certain. Germline CDR1 and CDR2: SGHTA and FQGTGA. Trimming removed 0 bases from V and 5 bases from J, with 7 bases in between. This CDR3 has 13 amino acids. In DNA form, the CDR3 reads TGTGCCAGCAGCTTAACCCCCAGAACTGAAGCTTTCTTT. Translating it yields CASSLTPRTEAFF.

This clonotype has only a few counts. The V gene is TRBV3-1, the J gene TRBJ1-4, with 7 positions matching TRBD1. Germline CDR1 is LGHDT and CDR2 is YNNKEL (reference sequence). V was pared by 5 bases and J by 8 bases, with 8 bases of the junction left unmatched. CDR3 length: 14 amino acids. CDR3 residues: CASSLTGYYEKLFF. The CDR3 bases are TGTGCCAGCAGCTTGACAGGGTACTACGAAAAACTGTTTTTT.

This clonotype was recorded many times. This chain uses TRBV5-1 with TRBJ2-1; D is ambiguous. The V gene's germline CDR1 is SGHRS and CDR2 YFSETQ. Trimming removed 1 base from V and 0 bases from J, with 5 bases in between. The CDR3 loop spans 14 amino acids. In DNA, the CDR3 is TGCGCCAGCAGCTTGCAGAGCTCCTACAATGAGCAGTTCTTC. This gives the protein CASSLQSSYNEQFF.

This sequence joins TRBV5-6 and TRBJ2-1; D is undetermined. Germline CDR1 is SGHDT and CDR2 is YYEEEE. The CDR3 covers 14 residues. The V end lost 7 bases, the J end lost 2 bases, and 13 bases lay between the germline ends. Written as DNA, the CDR3 is TGTGCCAGCGGCCCCGGGCTGGCCTACAATGAGCAGTTCTTC. Protein sequence: CASGPGLAYNEQFF. The full variable domain, rest sourced from reference TRBV5-6 and TRBJ2-1, is DAGVTQSPTHLIKTRGQQVTLRCSPKSGHDTVSWYQQALGQGPQFIFQYYEEEERQRGNFPDRFSGHQFPNYSSELNVNALLLGDSALYLCASGPGLAYNEQFFGPGTRLTVL.

This clonotype was observed many times. The chain employs TRBV7-9 and TRBJ2-5, with D hard to call. The germline gives CDR1 SEHNR, CDR2 FQNEAQ (reference sequence). Trimming stripped 5 bases from V and 2 bases from J, with 12 bases between. This CDR3 is built from 14 residues. The CDR3 region is CASSPGSVQETQYF. DNA for the CDR3: TGTGCCAGCAGCCCCGGTTCGGTACAAGAGACCCAGTACTTC.